This T cell receptor beta chain comes out of a study of shared clonotypes between healthy human individuals. Study findings and constraints: Investigators expected sequencing depth to affect clonotype sharing among donors.

Details on this clone: Its target is not known.

The CDR3 totals 15 residues. Germline-derived CDR1 and CDR2 are SGDLS and YYNGEE. Trimming removed 3 bases from V and 2 bases from J; junction bases left unmatched: 2. The study enrolled healthy HIV-negative adults without recent acute infections or vaccinations as donors. Genomic DNA from each subset was divided evenly over several immunoSEQ plates. The unsorted PBMC sample used ten immunoSEQ deep assay plates. Assay used: immunoSEQ multiplex PCR; TCRdb lists only in-frame clones, some missing. The sample consists of about 490,000 clones, 81% of them appearing once. The chain carries TRBV9 and TRBJ2-1; 10 bases fit TRBD2. The clonotype originates from a woman in her thirties or forties in good health. Some clones in this sample may be carry-over from other donors' samples. Sequenced input: PBMCs. The chain's CDR3 is CASSAGLAAYNEQFF. CDR3 nucleotides: TGTGCCAGCAGCGCAGGACTAGCGGCCTACAATGAGCAGTTCTTC.